This T cell receptor beta chain stems from a study of blood T cell repertoires in COVID-19. Study in general: There were acute and convalescent COVID-19 samples, and they came from the United States, Italy and Spain.

The CDR3 has 13 residues. Deletions cut 1 base from V and 4 bases from J, with 7 bases between. Germline loops: CDR1 SGHTA, CDR2 FQGNSA. Some clones are missing from TCRdb's copy, which holds only in-frame ones; the method was immunoSEQ multiplex PCR. The table lists around 140,000 clones, 87% of them singletons. The sequenced material came from PBMCs or T cells enriched from blood (not recorded which). The receptor was derived from a man aged 55 to 69 who had recovered from COVID-19. The V and J genes are TRBV7-2 and TRBJ1-2; no clear D. CDR3 nucleotides: TGTGCCAGCAGCTTAGGCACAAGCTATGGCTACACCTTC. Protein: CASSLGTSYGYTF.